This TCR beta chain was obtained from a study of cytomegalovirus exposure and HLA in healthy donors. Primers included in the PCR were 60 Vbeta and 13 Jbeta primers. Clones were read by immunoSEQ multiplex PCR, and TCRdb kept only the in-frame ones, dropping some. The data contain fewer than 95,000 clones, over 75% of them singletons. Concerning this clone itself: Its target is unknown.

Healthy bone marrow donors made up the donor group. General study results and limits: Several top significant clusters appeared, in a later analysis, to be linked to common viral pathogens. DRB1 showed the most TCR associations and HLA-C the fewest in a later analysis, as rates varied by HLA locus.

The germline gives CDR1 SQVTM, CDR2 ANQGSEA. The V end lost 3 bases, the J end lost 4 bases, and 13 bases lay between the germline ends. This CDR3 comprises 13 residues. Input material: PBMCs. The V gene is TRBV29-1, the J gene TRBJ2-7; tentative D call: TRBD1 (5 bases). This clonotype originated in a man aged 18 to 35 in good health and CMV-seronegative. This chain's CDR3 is CSVEVRVGYEQYF. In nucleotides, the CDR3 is TGCAGCGTTGAGGTCAGGGTCGGTTACGAGCAGTACTTC.